This passage covers 2 T cell receptor beta chains from one sample sequenced in a study of blood T cells in healthy people across ages. Together with a sample-barcoded 5' primer, a J-beta primer mix was included in a second PCR lasting about 7 to 12 cycles. TCRdb recomputed calls from the 5' RACE reads with MiXCR, one row per CDR3 protein. The sample holds more than 700,000 distinct CDR3 sequences, around half seen once. Source material: blood. The receptor source for this set is a man at least 80 years old in good health.

The chain has TRBV28 and TRBJ2-3, with 9 bases identical to TRBD2. The CDR3 consists of 15 residues. From germline, CDR1 is MDHEN and CDR2 SYDVKM. V trimming: 1 base; J trimming: 5 bases; junction bases outside the gene matches: 4. The CDR3 region is CASSLLAGDGDTQYF. DNA of the CDR3: TGTGCCAGCAGTTTATTAGCGGGAGATGGAGATACGCAGTATTTT.

The chain is built from TRBV15 and TRBJ1-6; 9 bases match TRBD1. The germline V gene encodes CDR1 LNHNV and CDR2 YYDKDF (reference sequence). The CDR3 spans 14 residues. V shed 8 bases and J 7 bases; nucleotides not matched to a gene: 6. The CDR3 here is CATHPGTGNSPLHF. The CDR3 nucleotides read TGTGCCACCCACCCAGGGACAGGGAATTCACCCCTCCACTTT.